Listed here is a single T cell receptor beta chain. This specimen belongs to a study of blood T cell repertoires in COVID-19. Study-level background: The United States, Italy and Spain were the sources of the acute and convalescent COVID-19 samples. Nucleic acid was either cDNA or gDNA, and it came from T cells, B-cell-depleted T cells, or PBMCs.

V gave up 5 bases and J gave up 9 bases; unmatched junction bases: 4. This CDR3 contains 13 residues. Per the germline V gene, CDR1 is MNHEY and CDR2 is SVGAGI. In the study's own analysis: Estimates of nucleated cell counts were drawn from the amplification of reference gene primers. The table came from immunoSEQ multiplex PCR; TCRdb's copy has only in-frame clones and leaves some out. That table supplies the V and J calls and clone size; D and trimming were determined from the DNA. The profile shows roughly 280,000 clones, roughly 86% of them singletons. Sequences were obtained from peripheral blood. The TCR originated in a woman in her twenties or thirties with COVID-19, enrolled during active disease. This chain links TRBV6-5 with TRBJ2-1; 10 bases map to TRBD2. The DNA of the CDR3 is TGTGCCAGCAGTCGACTAGCGGGCGGTGAGCAGTTCTTC. It translates to CASSRLAGGEQFF.